These 32 T cell receptor beta chains share one sample of origin, sequenced in a study of blood T cell repertoires in COVID-19. Using immunoSEQ multiplex PCR, the repertoire was profiled, and TCRdb retains in-frame clones only, with some absent. The sample has 90,000 to 120,000 clones; about 93% are singletons. Sequenced sample: peripheral blood. These TCRs come from a young woman with acute or convalescent COVID-19.

The V gene is TRBV7-6, the J gene TRBJ1-2, with 7 positions matching TRBD1. Germline values: CDR1 SGHVS, CDR2 FNYEAQ. The CDR3 spans 15 residues. Unmatched junction bases numbered 12, after V lost 5 bases and J lost 6 bases. The CDR3 bases are TGTGCCAGCAGCGATTACCGAGGACAGGCGAATGGCTACACCTTC. As protein: CASSDYRGQANGYTF.

The rearrangement links TRBV5-1 to TRBJ2-7, with 12 nucleotides matching TRBD2. Germline lookup yields CDR1 SGHRS and CDR2 YFSETQ. Unmatched junction bases numbered 8, after V lost 4 bases and J lost 0 bases. The CDR3 consists of 17 residues. DNA of the CDR3: TGCGCCAGCAGCAGGGGACCGACTAGCGGGAGCTCCTACGAGCAGTACTTC. Its protein product is CASSRGPTSGSSYEQYF.

V and J are TRBV7-6 and TRBJ1-1; D gene uncertain. The V gene's germline CDR1 is SGHVS and CDR2 FNYEAQ. CDR3 length: 18 residues. With 5 bases removed from V and 1 base from J, the gap between germline ends came to 23 bases. The CDR3 region is CASSASVGLRVENTEAFF. The CDR3 DNA sequence: TGTGCCAGCAGCGCATCGGTCGGGCTGCGGGTTGAGAACACTGAAGCTTTCTTT.

This clone appeared once. V and J are TRBV7-9 and TRBJ1-1; 8 positions agree with TRBD1. The ends lost 5 bases at V and 3 bases at J; junction bases unmatched: 5. The germline V gene encodes CDR1 SEHNR and CDR2 FQNEAQ (reference sequence). The CDR3 consists of 14 residues. The CDR3 bases are TGTGCCAGCAGCCTGACAGGGGTGCACACTGAAGCTTTCTTT. Translated: CASSLTGVHTEAFF.

This clone was observed a few times. This CDR3 reads CASSPGHTNYGYTF. For the CDR3, the DNA is TGCGCCAGCAGCCCGGGACATACAAACTATGGCTACACCTTC. The rearrangement links TRBV5-1 to TRBJ1-2; D possibly corresponds to TRBD1 (6 bases). Germline CDR1 SGHRS, CDR2 YFSETQ. Trimming pared 4 bases from V and 2 bases from J, leaving 12 bases between. The CDR3 sequence is 14 residues long.

The chain employs TRBV15 and TRBJ2-7; 8 nucleotides line up with TRBD2. The CDR3 contains 16 residues. The trim removed 5 bases at V and 2 bases at J, leaving 11 bases unmatched. CDR1 LNHNV and CDR2 YYDKDF come from the germline V gene (reference sequence). CDR3 residues: CATSEGYQRETYEQYF. DNA for the CDR3: TGTGCCACCAGCGAGGGGTACCAGCGGGAGACCTACGAGCAGTACTTC.

The chain is built from TRBV7-8 and TRBJ1-4, with D possibly TRBD1 on 5 matching bases. The V end lost 0 bases, the J end lost 4 bases, and 12 bases lay between the germline ends. This CDR3 comprises 16 residues. The germline gives CDR1 SGHVS, CDR2 FQNEAQ. The CDR3 protein is CASSLAGRPSNEKLFF. CDR3 nucleotide sequence: TGTGCCAGCAGCTTAGCGGGGCGCCCGAGTAATGAAAAACTGTTTTTT. Complete variable domain (other parts from reference TRBV7-8 and TRBJ1-4): GAGVSQSPRYKVAKRGQDVALRCDPISGHVSLFWYQQALGQGPEFLTYFQNEAQLDKSGLPSDRFFAERPEGSVSTLKIQRTQQEDSAVYLCASSLAGRPSNEKLFFGSGTQLSVL.

The chain employs TRBV18 and TRBJ1-2; TRBD1 aligns across 8 bases. V gave up 5 bases and J gave up 2 bases; unmatched junction bases: 7. The CDR3 has 15 residues. Germline assignment: CDR1 KGHSH and CDR2 LQKENI. The CDR3 region has the DNA TGTGCCAGCTCAGAGTTCAGGGGGCAAAACTATGGCTACACCTTC. This gives the protein CASSEFRGQNYGYTF.

The CDR3 coding sequence is TGTGCCAGCAGCTTAGTCCCAGGGTGGGGAACTAATGAAAAACTGTTTTTT. It specifies CASSLVPGWGTNEKLFF. The chain recombines TRBV7-8 with TRBJ1-4; D is possibly TRBD1 (5 bases). Trimming took off 1 base at V and 1 base at J, with 13 bases between the two ends. CDR1 is SGHVS, CDR2 FQNEAQ, per germline. The CDR3 has 17 amino acids.

The J gene is TRBJ2-5, the V gene TRBV11-2; maybe TRBD1 (6 bases). CDR3 size: 14 residues. Looked up from germline, CDR1 is SGHAT and CDR2 is FQNNGV. The V and J ends lost 1 base and 5 bases respectively, with 11 bases between them. The CDR3 coding sequence is TGTGCCAGCAGCTTAGGGGGGCGCCTGGAGACCCAGTACTTC. This codes for CASSLGGRLETQYF.

The rearrangement joins TRBV19 to TRBJ1-5; 7 bases are shared with TRBD1. The CDR3 contains 18 residues. Germline trimming cut 2 bases from V and 1 base from J; bases unmatched to any gene: 11. Per the germline V gene, CDR1 is LNHDA and CDR2 is SQIVND (reference sequence). The CDR3 here is CASSISPPTGLSNQPQHF. CDR3 in DNA: TGTGCCAGTAGTATAAGCCCCCCGACAGGGCTGAGCAATCAGCCCCAGCATTTT.

This clone was detected once. V usage is TRBV19 and J usage is TRBJ2-4; D not resolved. Germline V lookup: CDR1 LNHDA, CDR2 SQIVND (reference sequence). Trimming cost V 0 bases and J 6 bases, with 9 bases left between them. CDR3 length: 14 amino acids. The CDR3 DNA is TGTGCCAGTAGTATAGACGAGGTGGGAAACATTCAGTACTTC. Protein sequence: CASSIDEVGNIQYF.

The chain links TRBV4-1 to TRBJ1-2; perhaps TRBD1 as D (6 bases). CDR1 is MGHRA and CDR2 is YSYEKL in the germline V gene. The CDR3 sequence is 14 residues long. Trimming stripped 4 bases from V and 1 base from J, with 10 bases between. CDR3 loop: CASSPGDVNYGYTF. CDR3 DNA sequence: TGCGCCAGCAGCCCAGGGGACGTTAACTATGGCTACACCTTC.

The chain employs TRBV27 and TRBJ2-5; possible D gene TRBD2, 5 bases. The germline CDR1 and CDR2 sequences are MNHEY and SMNVEV (reference sequence). The CDR3 totals 17 residues. V lost 0 bases and J lost 0, with 14 bases in between. The CDR3 DNA is TGTGCCAGCAGTTTATCGACCACGCGAGCGGACCAAGAGACCCAGTACTTC. The encoded protein is CASSLSTTRADQETQYF.

This chain links TRBV3-1 (or the pseudogene TRBV3-2) with TRBJ2-3; 9 nucleotides agree with TRBD2. This CDR3 spans 15 amino acids. The V segment lost 4 bases and the J segment 3 bases; nucleotides outside the gene matches: 5. Germline CDR1 and CDR2: LGHDT and YNNKEL (reference sequence). As DNA, the CDR3 is TGTGCCAGCAGCCCCGCTAGCGGGATTACAGATACGCAGTATTTT. Protein: CASSPASGITDTQYF.

The chain has TRBV28 and TRBJ1-2, with a weak D call TRBD1 (6 bases). V was shortened by 7 bases and J by 7 bases, with 22 bases between the two germline ends. From germline, CDR1 is MDHEN and CDR2 SYDVKM. The CDR3 is made up of 15 amino acids. The CDR3 DNA follows: TGTGCCAGCACACCCCCTGAGGGGGGGAGTGGTGGCTACACCTTC. As protein: CASTPPEGGSGGYTF.

The chain employs TRBV7-2 and TRBJ2-2; 8 bases map to TRBD1. Germline trimming cut 3 bases from V and 1 base from J; bases unmatched to any gene: 7. CDR1 SGHTA and CDR2 FQGNSA come from the germline V gene. The CDR3 runs 17 residues. In DNA, the CDR3 is TGTGCCAGCAGCTTTGGAGCAGGGACAGGGAACACCGGGGAGCTGTTTTTT. Protein: CASSFGAGTGNTGELFF.

This clone was found a few times. The chain employs TRBV4-3 and TRBJ2-2; 7 bases are a match to TRBD1. V gave up 1 base and J gave up 1 base; unmatched junction bases: 6. The germline V gene encodes CDR1 LGHNA and CDR2 YSLEER. This CDR3 spans 17 amino acids. The CDR3 reads CASSQARTGMNTGELFF. The CDR3, as DNA: TGCGCCAGCAGCCAAGCTAGGACAGGAATGAACACCGGGGAGCTGTTTTTT.

V gene TRBV2 combines with J gene TRBJ1-2; D gene unclear. CDR1 and CDR2 (germline): SNHLY, FYNNEI. The CDR3 has 13 amino acids. Trimming cost V 4 bases and J 0 bases, with 6 bases left between them. The CDR3 nucleotides read TGTGCCAGCAGTGCTACAGCTAACTATGGCTACACCTTC. Its translation: CASSATANYGYTF.

The chain uses TRBV4-3 and TRBJ1-2; D might be TRBD1 (5 bases). Germline CDR1 LGHNA, CDR2 YSLEER. This CDR3 is 15 amino acids long. V was cut by 0 bases and J by 3 bases, with 11 bases left in between. CDR3 region: CASSQDGGGYYGYTF. In nucleotides, the CDR3 is TGCGCCAGCAGCCAAGATGGCGGGGGGTACTATGGCTACACCTTC.

This chain links TRBV5-1 with TRBJ1-1; 7 nucleotides match TRBD1. V gave up 4 bases and J gave up 2 bases; unmatched junction bases: 8. The CDR3 has 15 amino acids. Germline V gene data show CDR1 as SGHRS and CDR2 as YFSETQ. The CDR3 here is CASSARQGRNTEAFF. In nucleotides, the CDR3 is TGCGCCAGCAGCGCCCGACAGGGTCGAAACACTGAAGCTTTCTTT. Full variable domain (remainder filled in from reference TRBV5-1 and TRBJ1-1): KAGVTQTPRYLIKTRGQQVTLSCSPISGHRSVSWYQQTPGQGLQFLFEYFSETQRNKGNFPGRFSGRQFSNSRSEMNVSTLELGDSALYLCASSARQGRNTEAFFGQGTRLTVV.

The chain links TRBV7-3 to TRBJ2-3; tentative D call: TRBD1 (5 bases). The CDR3 consists of 13 residues. Trimming pared 1 base from V and 5 bases from J, leaving 7 bases between. Germline V gives CDR1 SGHTA, CDR2 FQGTGA. The chain's CDR3 is CASSLRGRDTQYF. The CDR3 DNA is TGTGCCAGCAGCTTAAGGGGCCGAGATACGCAGTATTTT.

CDR3 nucleotides: TGTGCCAGCAGTTTACAGAGCGGGAGAGCTACAGATACGCAGTATTTT. Encoded protein: CASSLQSGRATDTQYF. The chain employs TRBV28 and TRBJ2-3, with 8 bases identical to TRBD2. Germline V CDR1 and CDR2: MDHEN, SYDVKM. V lost 2 bases to trimming and J lost 3 bases; unmatched junction nucleotides: 7. The CDR3 consists of 16 residues.

The V call is TRBV28, the J call TRBJ2-5; 7 bases agree with TRBD2. Unmatched junction bases numbered 16, after V lost 11 bases and J lost 4 bases. Germline CDR1 reads MDHEN; CDR2 reads SYDVKM. This CDR3 spans 15 amino acids. The CDR3 protein is CAVSGEAGFIETQYF. The CDR3 nucleotides are TGTGCCGTCAGTGGAGAAGCGGGATTTATAGAGACCCAGTACTTC.

This clone is a singleton in its sample. The chain is built from TRBV10-2 and TRBJ1-1, with a possible D match to TRBD1 (5 bases). CDR3 length: 13 residues. Trimming removed 7 bases from V and 0 bases from J, with 9 bases in between. CDR1 WSHSY and CDR2 SAAADI come from the germline V gene. The CDR3 bases are TGCGCCAGCAATCAGGGTATGAACACTGAAGCTTTCTTT. The encoded protein is CASNQGMNTEAFF.

In this sample, this clone turned up once. The V gene is TRBV27, the J gene TRBJ2-5, with D unresolved. CDR3 length: 13 amino acids. Germline values: CDR1 MNHEY, CDR2 SMNVEV (reference sequence). V dropped 5 bases and J dropped 3 bases, with 10 bases sitting between them. The CDR3 nucleotides are TGTGCCAGCAGTCCGACTTGGAAAGAGACCCAGTACTTC. Its translation is CASSPTWKETQYF.

This chain links TRBV5-4 with TRBJ2-2; D might be TRBD2 (7 bases). V was trimmed by 4 bases and J by 2 bases, leaving 15 bases between them. The CDR3 extends over 16 amino acids. In germline, CDR1 is SGHNT, CDR2 YYREEE (reference sequence). In DNA, the CDR3 is TGTGCCAGCAGCCCGCCCGGGGGGCCCAACACCGGGGAGCTGTTTTTT. As protein: CASSPPGGPNTGELFF.

The chain links TRBV5-1 to TRBJ2-7, with a possible D match to TRBD2 (5 bases). CDR1 SGHRS and CDR2 YFSETQ come from the germline V gene. The CDR3 runs 12 residues. The V and J ends lost 0 bases and 4 bases respectively, with 5 bases between them. The CDR3 nucleotides are TGCGCCAGCAGCTTGGGCGGGTACGAGCAGTACTTC. It yields the protein CASSLGGYEQYF.

The chain uses TRBV28 and TRBJ1-5; possible D gene TRBD1, 5 bases. The CDR3 is 16 residues long. Looked up from germline, CDR1 is MDHEN and CDR2 is SYDVKM. Trimming pared 7 bases from V and 1 base from J, leaving 17 bases between. The CDR3 sequence: CASTLGQGLSNQPQHF. The CDR3 DNA reads TGTGCCAGCACATTAGGTCAGGGCCTCAGCAATCAGCCCCAGCATTTT. Full variable domain (remainder filled in from reference TRBV28 and TRBJ1-5): DVKVTQSSRYLVKRTGEKVFLECVQDMDHENMFWYRQDPGLGLRLIYFSYDVKMKEKGDIPEGYSVSREKKERFSLILESASTNQTSMYLCASTLGQGLSNQPQHFGDGTRLSIL.

The chain combines TRBV5-1 with TRBJ1-2; D unresolved. The CDR3 consists of 16 residues. The germline gives CDR1 SGHRS, CDR2 YFSETQ. The germline V and J ends were trimmed by 0 bases and 4 bases, with 16 bases remaining between them. The CDR3, as DNA: TGCGCCAGCAGCTTGGCCGTGAGAGGAGTCGGCTATGGCTACACCTTC. It yields the protein CASSLAVRGVGYGYTF. The entire variable domain, with the rest obtained from reference TRBV5-1 and TRBJ1-2, is as follows: KAGVTQTPRYLIKTRGQQVTLSCSPISGHRSVSWYQQTPGQGLQFLFEYFSETQRNKGNFPGRFSGRQFSNSRSEMNVSTLELGDSALYLCASSLAVRGVGYGYTFGSGTRLTVV.

The chain joins TRBV28 to TRBJ2-5, with 8 nucleotides matching TRBD2. The V segment lost 2 bases and the J segment 4 bases; nucleotides outside the gene matches: 9. There are 16 residues in the CDR3. Germline values: CDR1 MDHEN, CDR2 SYDVKM. The CDR3 DNA reads TGTGCCAGCAGTTTAGGTCCGCGGGAGGACCCAGAGACCCAGTACTTC. This translates into CASSLGPREDPETQYF.

J is TRBJ1-5 and V is TRBV6-5, with D maybe TRBD1 (6 bases). Germline V gives CDR1 MNHEY, CDR2 SVGAGI. The CDR3 is 14 amino acids. Trimming took off 4 bases at V and 3 bases at J, with 10 bases between the two ends. CDR3 nucleotides: TGTGCCAGCAGTTCAGGACAGCTCAATCAGCCCCAGCATTTT. This codes for CASSSGQLNQPQHF.